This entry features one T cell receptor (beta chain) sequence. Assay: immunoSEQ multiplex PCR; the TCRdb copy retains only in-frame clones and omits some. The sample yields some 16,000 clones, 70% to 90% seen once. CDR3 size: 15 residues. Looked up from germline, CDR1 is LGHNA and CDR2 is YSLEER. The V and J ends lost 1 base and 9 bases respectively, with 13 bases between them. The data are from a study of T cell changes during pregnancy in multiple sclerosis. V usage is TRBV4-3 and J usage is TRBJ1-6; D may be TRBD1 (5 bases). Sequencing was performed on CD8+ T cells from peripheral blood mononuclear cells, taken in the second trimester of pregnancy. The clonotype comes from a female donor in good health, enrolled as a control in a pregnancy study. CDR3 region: CASSQGNRILSPLHF. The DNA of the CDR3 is TGCGCCAGCAGCCAAGGGAACAGGATTCTTTCACCCCTCCACTTT.